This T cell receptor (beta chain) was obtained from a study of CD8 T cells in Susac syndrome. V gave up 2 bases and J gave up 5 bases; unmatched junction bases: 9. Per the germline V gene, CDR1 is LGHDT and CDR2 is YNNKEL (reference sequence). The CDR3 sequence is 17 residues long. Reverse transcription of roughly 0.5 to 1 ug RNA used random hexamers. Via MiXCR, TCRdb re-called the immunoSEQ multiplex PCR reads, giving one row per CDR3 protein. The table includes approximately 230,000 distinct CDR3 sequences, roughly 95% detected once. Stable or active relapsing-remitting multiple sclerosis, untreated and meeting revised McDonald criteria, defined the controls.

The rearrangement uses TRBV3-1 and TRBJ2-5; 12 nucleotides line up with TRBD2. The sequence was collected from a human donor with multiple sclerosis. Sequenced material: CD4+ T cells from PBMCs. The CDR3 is CASSQNKLAGGGETQYF. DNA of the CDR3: TGTGCCAGCAGCCAAAATAAACTAGCGGGGGGCGGGGAGACCCAGTACTTC.